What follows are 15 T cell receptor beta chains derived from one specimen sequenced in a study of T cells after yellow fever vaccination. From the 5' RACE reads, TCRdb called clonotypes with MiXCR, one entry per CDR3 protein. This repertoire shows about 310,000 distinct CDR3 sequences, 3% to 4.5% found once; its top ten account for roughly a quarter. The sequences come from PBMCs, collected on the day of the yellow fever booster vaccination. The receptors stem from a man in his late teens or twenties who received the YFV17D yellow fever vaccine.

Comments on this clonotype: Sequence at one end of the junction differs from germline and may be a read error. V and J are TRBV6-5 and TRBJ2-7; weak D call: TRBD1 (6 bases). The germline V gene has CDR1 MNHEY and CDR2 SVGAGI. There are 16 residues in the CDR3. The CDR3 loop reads CASSLRFGQSSYEKYF. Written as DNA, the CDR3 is TGTGCCAGCAGCTTACGATTCGGACAGAGCTCCTACGAGAAGTACTTC.

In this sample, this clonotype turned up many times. CDR3 in DNA: TGTGCCAGCAGCCCCCGTCGGATGGGGACTGAAGCTTTCTTT. The encoded protein is CASSPRRMGTEAFF. The chain couples TRBV11-2 to TRBJ1-1; D gene ambiguous. The CDR3 is 14 residues long. Germline V CDR1 and CDR2: SGHAT, FQNNGV. With 5 bases removed from V and 5 bases from J, the gap between germline ends came to 15 bases.

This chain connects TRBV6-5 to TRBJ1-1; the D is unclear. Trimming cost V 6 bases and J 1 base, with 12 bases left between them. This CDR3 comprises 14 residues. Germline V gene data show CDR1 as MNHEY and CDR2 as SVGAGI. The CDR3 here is CASRPHWKNTEAFF. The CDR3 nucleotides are TGTGCCAGCAGACCCCATTGGAAGAACACTGAAGCTTTCTTT.

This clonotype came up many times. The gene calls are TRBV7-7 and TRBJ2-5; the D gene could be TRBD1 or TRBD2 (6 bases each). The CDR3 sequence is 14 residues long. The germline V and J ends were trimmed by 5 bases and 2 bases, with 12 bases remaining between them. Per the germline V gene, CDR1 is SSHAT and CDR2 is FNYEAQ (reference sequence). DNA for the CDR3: TGTGCCAGCAGCCCCCAAGGGGGGCAAGAGACCCAGTACTTC. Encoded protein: CASSPQGGQETQYF.

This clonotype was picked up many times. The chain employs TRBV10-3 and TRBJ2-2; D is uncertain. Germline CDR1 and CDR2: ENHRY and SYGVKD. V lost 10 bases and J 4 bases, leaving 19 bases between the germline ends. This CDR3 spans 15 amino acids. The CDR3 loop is CATEAPERPTGELFF. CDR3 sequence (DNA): TGTGCCACCGAAGCCCCGGAGAGACCCACCGGGGAGCTGTTTTTT.

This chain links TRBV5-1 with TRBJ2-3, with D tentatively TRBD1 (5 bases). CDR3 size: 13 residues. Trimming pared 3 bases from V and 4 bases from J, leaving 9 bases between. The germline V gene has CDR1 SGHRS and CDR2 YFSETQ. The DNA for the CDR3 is TGCGCCAGCAGCTGGGGCCGGGCAGATACGCAGTATTTT. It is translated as CASSWGRADTQYF.

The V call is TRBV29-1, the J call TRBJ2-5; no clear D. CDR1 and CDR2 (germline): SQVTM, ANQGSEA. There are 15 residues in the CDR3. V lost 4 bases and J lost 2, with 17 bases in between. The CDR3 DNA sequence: TGCAGCGTTGGCCCGAAAGGGTACAGACAAGAGACCCAGTACTTC. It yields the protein CSVGPKGYRQETQYF.

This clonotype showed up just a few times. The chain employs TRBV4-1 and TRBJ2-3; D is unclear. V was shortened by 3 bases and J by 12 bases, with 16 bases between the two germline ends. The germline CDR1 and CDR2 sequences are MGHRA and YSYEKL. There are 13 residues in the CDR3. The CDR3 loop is CASSHEYADSQYF. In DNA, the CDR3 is TGCGCCAGCAGCCACGAGTATGCGGATTCCCAGTATTTT.

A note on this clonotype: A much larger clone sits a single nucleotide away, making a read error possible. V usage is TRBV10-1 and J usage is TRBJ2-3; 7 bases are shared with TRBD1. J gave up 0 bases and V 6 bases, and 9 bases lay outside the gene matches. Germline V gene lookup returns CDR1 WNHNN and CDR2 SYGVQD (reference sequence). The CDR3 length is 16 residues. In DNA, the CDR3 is TGCGCCAGCAGAGCCGGGACAGTGGGAAGCACAGATACGCAGTATTTT. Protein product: CASRAGTVGSTDTQYF.

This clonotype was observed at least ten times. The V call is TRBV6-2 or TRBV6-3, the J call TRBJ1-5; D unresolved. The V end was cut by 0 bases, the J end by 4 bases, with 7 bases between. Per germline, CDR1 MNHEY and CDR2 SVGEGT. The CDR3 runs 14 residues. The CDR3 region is CASSYSWINQPQHF. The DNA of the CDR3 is TGTGCCAGCAGTTACTCGTGGATTAATCAGCCCCAGCATTTT.

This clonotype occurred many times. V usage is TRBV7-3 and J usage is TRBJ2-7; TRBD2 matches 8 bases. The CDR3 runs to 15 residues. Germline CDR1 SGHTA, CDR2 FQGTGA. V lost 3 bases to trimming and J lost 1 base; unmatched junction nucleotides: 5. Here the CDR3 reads CASSLTGGMSYEQYF. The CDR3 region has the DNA TGTGCCAGCAGCTTGACGGGGGGGATGTCCTACGAGCAGTACTTC.

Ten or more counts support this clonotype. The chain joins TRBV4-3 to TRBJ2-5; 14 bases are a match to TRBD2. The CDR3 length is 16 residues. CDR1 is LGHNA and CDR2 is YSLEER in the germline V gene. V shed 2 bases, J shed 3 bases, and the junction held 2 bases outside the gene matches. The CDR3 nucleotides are TGCGCCAGCAGCCAAACGACTAGCGGGGGGGAAGAGACCCAGTACTTC. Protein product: CASSQTTSGGEETQYF.

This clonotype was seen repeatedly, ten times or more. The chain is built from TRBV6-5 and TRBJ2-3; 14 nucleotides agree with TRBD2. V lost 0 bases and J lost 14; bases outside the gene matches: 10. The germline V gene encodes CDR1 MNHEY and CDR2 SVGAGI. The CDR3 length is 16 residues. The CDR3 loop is CASSYSQTSGGARLYF. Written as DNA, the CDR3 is TGTGCCAGCAGTTACTCCCAGACTAGCGGGGGGGCCCGGCTGTATTTT.

The chain's CDR3 is CSAPSGTEDTQYF. The CDR3 nucleotides are TGCAGTGCTCCTTCCGGGACGGAGGATACGCAGTATTTT. This chain connects TRBV20-1 to TRBJ2-3; D may be TRBD1 or TRBD2 (5 bases each). CDR3 length: 13 residues. V was shortened by 5 bases and J by 6 bases, with 15 bases between the two germline ends. Germline assignment: CDR1 DFQATT and CDR2 SNEGSKA (reference sequence).

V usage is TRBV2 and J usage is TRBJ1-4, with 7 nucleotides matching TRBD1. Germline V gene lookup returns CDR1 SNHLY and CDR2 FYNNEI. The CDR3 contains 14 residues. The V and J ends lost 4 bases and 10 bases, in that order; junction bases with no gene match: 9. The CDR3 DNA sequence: TGTGCCAGCAGTGTTGGTACAGGGGCGCGAAAACTGTTTTTT. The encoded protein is CASSVGTGARKLFF.